The rows below give T cell receptor beta chains drawn from one sample of a study of control samples from healthy donors and cancer patients. TCRdb keeps only in-frame clones here, not all; method: immunoSEQ multiplex PCR. The sample has 25,000 to 30,000 clones, roughly 89% seen once. The sample consisted of PBMCs. The receptor source for this set is a middle-aged woman with lung cancer. The CDR3 runs from the conserved cysteine through the conserved F or W. Each record gives: CDR3 length, V gene, D gene, clone size, J gene, CDR3 DNA, CDR3 protein. A D gene is named only where the DNA matches it firmly. For some rows the clone size is stated as once, few or many, or as a class when expanded; others skip it.

14,TRBV9,NA,NA,TRBJ2-2,TGTGCCAGCAGCGTAGTGGGTGTTACCGGGGAGCTGTTTTTT,CASSVVGVTGELFF
17,TRBV7-9,TRBD2,once,TRBJ2-1,TGTGCCAGCAGCCCTAGCGGCCTTCGAAGCTCCTACAATGAGCAGTTCTTC,CASSPSGLRSSYNEQFF
15,TRBV15,TRBD1,NA,TRBJ1-1,TGTGCCACCAGCGGCGAAACAGGGGTGGTCACTGAAGCTTTCTTT,CATSGETGVVTEAFF
14,TRBV6-5,NA,NA,TRBJ2-3,TGTGCCAGCAGTCTTACGGTGAGCACAGATACGCAGTATTTT,CASSLTVSTDTQYF
11,TRBV5-1,NA,NA,TRBJ1-1,TGCGCCAGCAGCTTGGAAGGGGAAGCTTTCTTT,CASSLEGEAFF
14,TRBV11-3,NA,NA,TRBJ1-2,TGTGCCAGCAGCTTAGGGGGGGTGGCCTATGGCTACACCTTC,CASSLGGVAYGYTF
14,TRBV19,TRBD1,few,TRBJ1-1,TGTGCCAGTAGTACACCGGGACAGTCAATTGAAGCTTTCTTT,CASSTPGQSIEAFF
14,TRBV12-5,NA,NA,TRBJ1-2,TGTGCTAGTGGCCTATCCGTCGGGGGCGATGGCTACACCTTC,CASGLSVGGDGYTF
19,TRBV4-3,NA,NA,TRBJ1-2,TGCGCCAGCAGCCAAGATTTGTCCTCCCAGGGCCTGGCTTGGTATGGCTACACCTTC,CASSQDLSSQGLAWYGYTF
14,TRBV27,NA,NA,TRBJ1-5,TGTGCCAGCAGTTTACAGGGTTGGAATCAGCCCCAGCATTTT,CASSLQGWNQPQHF
16,TRBV5-6,NA,once,TRBJ2-2,TGTGCCAGCAGCTCCGAAGTGGGGTTGTACACCGGGGAGCTGTTTTTT,CASSSEVGLYTGELFF
14,TRBV4-3,NA,once,TRBJ2-2,TGCGCCAGCAGCCAAGTAGGTCGTACCGGGGAGCTGTTTTTT,CASSQVGRTGELFF
14,TRBV7-2,NA,NA,TRBJ1-6,TGTGCCAGCAGCTTAGCGTCCGGCGATTCACCCCTCCACTTT,CASSLASGDSPLHF